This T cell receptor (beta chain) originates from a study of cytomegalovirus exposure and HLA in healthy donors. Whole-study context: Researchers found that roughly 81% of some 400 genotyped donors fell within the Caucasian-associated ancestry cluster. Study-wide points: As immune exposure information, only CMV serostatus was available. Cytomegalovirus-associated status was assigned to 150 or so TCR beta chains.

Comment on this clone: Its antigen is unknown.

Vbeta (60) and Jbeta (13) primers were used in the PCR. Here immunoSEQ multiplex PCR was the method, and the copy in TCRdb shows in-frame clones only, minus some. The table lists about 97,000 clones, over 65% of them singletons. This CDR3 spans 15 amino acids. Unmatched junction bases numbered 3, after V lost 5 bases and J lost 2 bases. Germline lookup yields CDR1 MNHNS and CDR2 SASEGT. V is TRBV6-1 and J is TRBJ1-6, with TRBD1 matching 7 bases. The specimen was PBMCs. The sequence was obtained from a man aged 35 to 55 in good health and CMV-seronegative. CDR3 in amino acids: CASSRQGAYNSPLHF. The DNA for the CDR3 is TGTGCCAGCAGTCGACAGGGCGCCTATAATTCACCCCTCCACTTT.